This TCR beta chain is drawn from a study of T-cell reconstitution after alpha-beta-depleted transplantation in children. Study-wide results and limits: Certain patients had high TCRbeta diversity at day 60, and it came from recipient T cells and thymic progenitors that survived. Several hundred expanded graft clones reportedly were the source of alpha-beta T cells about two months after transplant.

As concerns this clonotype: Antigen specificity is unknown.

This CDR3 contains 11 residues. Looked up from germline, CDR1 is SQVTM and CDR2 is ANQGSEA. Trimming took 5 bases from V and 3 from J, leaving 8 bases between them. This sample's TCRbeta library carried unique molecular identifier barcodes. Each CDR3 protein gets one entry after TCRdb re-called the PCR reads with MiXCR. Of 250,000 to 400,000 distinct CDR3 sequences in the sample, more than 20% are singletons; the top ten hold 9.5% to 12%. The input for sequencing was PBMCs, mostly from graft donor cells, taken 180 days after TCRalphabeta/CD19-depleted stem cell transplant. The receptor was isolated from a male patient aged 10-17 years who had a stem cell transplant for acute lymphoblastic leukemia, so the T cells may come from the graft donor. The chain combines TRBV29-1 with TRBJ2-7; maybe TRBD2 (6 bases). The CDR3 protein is CSVSGGYEQYF. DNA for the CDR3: TGCAGCGTTTCCGGGGGCTACGAGCAGTACTTC.